This T cell receptor (beta chain) was found in a study of response to subunit inactivated influenza vaccine. Study-wide points: Every seasonal influenza vaccination brings in few new T cells, the authors suggested.

This clonotype was counted only a few times. Its antigen is as yet unknown. TCRdb analysed the RT-PCR reads with MiXCR anew, one entry per CDR3 protein. The sample consists of about 650,000 distinct CDR3 sequences, approximately 15% of them appearing once. J gave up 7 bases and V 4 bases, and 16 bases lay outside the gene matches. This CDR3 has 17 residues. Germline CDR1 and CDR2: SGHRS and YFSETQ. The specimen was PBMCs from blood, collected roughly 12 days after vaccination. This chain joins TRBV5-1 and TRBJ2-4; 8 bases are a match to TRBD1. The receptor comes from a man in his fifties or sixties who received an inactivated influenza vaccine. The DNA of the CDR3 is TGCGCCAGCAGCCCTCGATCGACAGGGGCGATAGTGAACATTCAGTACTTC. This gives the protein CASSPRSTGAIVNIQYF.